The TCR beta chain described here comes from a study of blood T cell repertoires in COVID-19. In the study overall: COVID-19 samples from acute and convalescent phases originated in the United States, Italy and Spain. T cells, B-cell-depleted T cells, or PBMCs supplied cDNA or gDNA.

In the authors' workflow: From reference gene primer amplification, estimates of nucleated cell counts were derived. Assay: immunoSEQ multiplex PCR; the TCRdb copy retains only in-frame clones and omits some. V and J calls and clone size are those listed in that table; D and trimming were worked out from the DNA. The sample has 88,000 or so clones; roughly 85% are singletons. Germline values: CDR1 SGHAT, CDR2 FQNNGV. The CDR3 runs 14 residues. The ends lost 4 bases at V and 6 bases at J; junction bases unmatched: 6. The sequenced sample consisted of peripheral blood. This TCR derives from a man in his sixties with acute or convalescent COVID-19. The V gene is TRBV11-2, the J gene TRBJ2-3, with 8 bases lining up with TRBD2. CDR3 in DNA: TGTGCCAGCAGCTCCCCGGGGGGGTGGGATACGCAGTATTTT. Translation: CASSSPGGWDTQYF.